The 31 T cell receptor beta chains reported below all come from one sample, sequenced in a study of T-cell memory formation after mild COVID-19. TCRdb ran MiXCR on the 5' RACE reads and lists one entry per CDR3 protein. The repertoire has 150,000 to 200,000 distinct CDR3 sequences, roughly 15% of them found once; the top ten carry about 14%. Material for sequencing was PBMCs or a T cell subset sorted from them (not recorded which). The receptors come from an adult woman who had mild COVID-19 (a few samples of this study predate the infection). Cell type and time point are not known.

The chain employs TRBV2 and TRBJ2-2, with 13 bases fitting TRBD2. Germline V gives CDR1 SNHLY, CDR2 FYNNEI. With V trimmed by 6 bases and J by 7 bases, 5 bases remained unmatched. The CDR3 has 15 amino acids. The CDR3 coding sequence is TGTGCCAGCAGCGGTGGGACTAGCGGGATCGGGGAGCTGTTTTTT. Encoded protein: CASSGGTSGIGELFF.

V is TRBV20-1 and J is TRBJ2-5; D is ambiguous. This CDR3 has 13 residues. Per germline, CDR1 DFQATT and CDR2 SNEGSKA (reference sequence). Trimming removed 0 bases at V and 5 bases at J, with 10 bases between. CDR3 bases: TGCAGTGCTAGAGATCGGAGTTCGGAGACCCAGTACTTC. This codes for CSARDRSSETQYF.

The chain uses TRBV7-9 and TRBJ2-7; D not resolved. The V and J ends lost 2 bases and 1 base respectively, with 6 bases between them. Germline CDR1 reads SEHNR; CDR2 reads FQNEAQ (reference sequence). This CDR3 contains 13 residues. For the CDR3, the DNA is TGTGCCAGCAGCTTAACCCATTCCTACGAGCAGTACTTC. Residues: CASSLTHSYEQYF.

The rearrangement joins TRBV20-1 to TRBJ1-6, with 9 bases aligning to TRBD1. V dropped 0 bases and J dropped 7; count of bases not matched to a gene: 4. The CDR3 consists of 15 residues. CDR1 and CDR2 from the germline V gene are DFQATT and SNEGSKA (reference sequence). The CDR3 nucleotides read TGCAGTGCTAGAGACCCGACAGGGGGAAATTCACCCCTCCACTTT. Translated: CSARDPTGGNSPLHF.

The rearrangement joins TRBV12-3 or TRBV12-4 to TRBJ1-1, with D maybe TRBD1 (5 bases). The CDR3 extends over 17 amino acids. The ends were cut back, 5 bases at V and 0 bases at J, with 19 bases in the middle. CDR3 nucleotides: TGTGCCAGCAGTCAAGAGGGGCAGCCATATATGAACACTGAAGCTTTCTTT. This encodes CASSQEGQPYMNTEAFF.

This clonotype was seen a handful of times. The chain links TRBV7-2 to TRBJ1-2, with a tentative D call TRBD1 (5 bases). V was clipped by 3 bases and J by 2 bases, with 19 bases between them. The CDR3 runs to 17 residues. CDR1 and CDR2 (germline): SGHTA, FQGNSA. The CDR3 spells CASSFPLARDDNYGYTF. DNA for the CDR3: TGTGCCAGCAGCTTTCCCCTGGCCAGGGACGACAACTATGGCTACACCTTC. Together with reference TRBV7-2 and TRBJ1-2, the CDR3 gives the full variable domain: GAGVSQSPSNKVTEKGKDVELRCDPISGHTALYWYRQSLGQGLEFLIYFQGNSAPDKSGLPSDRFSAERTGGSVSTLTIQRTQQEDSAVYLCASSFPLARDDNYGYTFGSGTRLTVV.

The chain has TRBV12-3 or TRBV12-4 and TRBJ2-5; 10 nucleotides agree with TRBD1. CDR3 length: 14 residues. J was trimmed by 5 bases and V by 5 bases; bases with no gene match: 5. For the CDR3, the DNA is TGTGCCAGCAGTAGACAGGGGGCGAAGGAGACCCAGTACTTC. This gives the protein CASSRQGAKETQYF.

The chain is built from TRBV20-1 and TRBJ2-1, with TRBD2 as a possible D gene (6 bases). Between the trimmed V and J ends, which lost 2 bases and 10 bases, there was a span of 15 bases. CDR1 is DFQATT, CDR2 SNEGSKA, per germline (reference sequence). The CDR3 contains 13 residues. The CDR3 reads CSARREANGEQFF. CDR3 nucleotides: TGCAGTGCTAGAAGGGAGGCCAACGGGGAGCAGTTCTTC.

In this sample, this clonotype turned up once. The chain uses TRBV10-3 and TRBJ2-5; TRBD1 matches at 8 bases. The CDR3 sequence is 16 residues long. The V segment lost 3 bases and the J segment 7 bases; nucleotides outside the gene matches: 13. Germline CDR1 ENHRY, CDR2 SYGVKD. The CDR3 DNA reads TGTGCCATCAGTGACCATGACAGGGGCAGTTCGGGGACCCAGTACTTC. It yields the protein CAISDHDRGSSGTQYF.

This clonotype was seen ten or more times. The chain recombines TRBV6-5 with TRBJ2-1, with 9 positions matching TRBD2. The germline V gene encodes CDR1 MNHEY and CDR2 SVGAGI. The CDR3 loop spans 17 amino acids. V shed 2 bases, J shed 4 bases, and the junction held 9 bases outside the gene matches. The CDR3 region is CASSYGIVSGSYNEQFF. The CDR3 DNA follows: TGTGCCAGCAGTTACGGTATTGTTAGCGGGAGTTACAATGAGCAGTTCTTC.

The chain is built from TRBV12-3 or TRBV12-4 and TRBJ2-7, with 8 bases that match TRBD1. The CDR3 spans 15 residues. With V trimmed by 8 bases and J by 1 base, 10 bases remained unmatched. The CDR3, as DNA: TGTGCCAGCTCATTACAGGGGGTATCATCCTACGAGCAGTACTTC. Its protein product is CASSLQGVSSYEQYF.

The chain links TRBV7-9 to TRBJ1-1; D remains ambiguous. Germline V gene lookup returns CDR1 SEHNR and CDR2 FQNEAQ (reference sequence). CDR3 size: 14 residues. The V end was cut by 1 base, the J end by 4 bases, with 10 bases between. CDR3 sequence reads: CASSLGGLGTEAFF. CDR3 sequence (DNA): TGTGCCAGCAGCTTAGGAGGGTTGGGCACTGAAGCTTTCTTT.

This chain connects TRBV7-9 to TRBJ2-1, with D uncertain. The CDR3 totals 15 residues. Trimming cost V 2 bases and J 5 bases, with 13 bases left between them. The V gene's germline CDR1 is SEHNR and CDR2 FQNEAQ (reference sequence). For the CDR3, the DNA is TGTGCCAGCAGCTTATACCGCTCCAGGCACAATGAGCAGTTCTTC. Translation: CASSLYRSRHNEQFF.

This chain joins TRBV7-9 and TRBJ2-1; D possibly corresponds to TRBD1 (5 bases). The CDR3 contains 15 residues. V lost 5 bases, J lost 1 base, and 12 bases lay in between. Germline V gene data show CDR1 as SEHNR and CDR2 as FQNEAQ (reference sequence). As DNA, the CDR3 is TGTGCCAGCAGCCCAAAGACAGTATCCTACAATGAGCAGTTCTTC. Translated, it gives CASSPKTVSYNEQFF.

J is TRBJ2-1 and V is TRBV29-1; tentatively, D is TRBD1 (6 bases). Between the trimmed V and J ends, which lost 2 bases and 5 bases, there was a span of 13 bases. From germline, CDR1 is SQVTM and CDR2 ANQGSEA. The CDR3 has 14 amino acids. The CDR3 bases are TGCAGCGTTGAACGGCAGGGGCTCGACAATGAGCAGTTCTTC. Its protein product is CSVERQGLDNEQFF.

This clonotype was counted between two and nine times. The chain links TRBV5-1 to TRBJ2-7, with a weak D call TRBD1 (6 bases). CDR1 is SGHRS and CDR2 is YFSETQ in the germline V gene. Trimming cost V 0 bases and J 1 base, with 8 bases left between them. This CDR3 is 14 amino acids long. The CDR3 region has the DNA TGCGCCAGCAGCTTGGGACAGGAGTCCTACGAGCAGTACTTC. It yields the protein CASSLGQESYEQYF.

This clonotype came up a few times. V is TRBV24-1 and J is TRBJ2-7; 7 positions match TRBD1. Germline V gene data show CDR1 as KGHDR and CDR2 as SFDVKD. With V trimmed by 2 bases and J by 9 bases, 9 bases remained unmatched. The CDR3 runs 14 residues. CDR3 sequence: CATSDSDRVMAQYF. In DNA, the CDR3 is TGTGCCACCAGTGATTCAGACAGGGTAATGGCGCAGTACTTC.

This clonotype was seen more than once but under ten times. The chain has TRBV2 and TRBJ2-1, with 13 bases fitting TRBD2. The junction had 16 bases not matched to a gene; V was cut back by 6 bases and J by 2 bases. Per germline, CDR1 SNHLY and CDR2 FYNNEI. The CDR3 is 20 residues long. The CDR3 region is CASRRSPGTSGVGTYNEQFF. The CDR3 region has the DNA TGTGCCAGCAGGAGGAGTCCCGGGACTAGCGGGGTTGGGACCTACAATGAGCAGTTCTTC.

This clonotype was detected a few times. The gene calls are TRBV6-1 and TRBJ1-1; no firm D call. Germline V gene data show CDR1 as MNHNS and CDR2 as SASEGT. V lost 11 bases and J lost 4, with 14 bases in between. The CDR3 spans 12 residues. CDR3 bases: TGTGCCGGAGGAGAAATAACCACTGAAGCTTTCTTT. Translated, it gives CAGGEITTEAFF.

This clonotype was counted between two and nine times. The chain is built from TRBV12-3 or TRBV12-4 and TRBJ1-1; D is possibly TRBD1 (5 bases). The V end was cut by 5 bases, the J end by 10 bases, with 17 bases between. The CDR3 covers 13 residues. The CDR3 here is CASSHQGSPGAFF. CDR3 DNA: TGTGCCAGCAGTCACCAGGGTTCTCCGGGAGCTTTCTTT.

The chain has TRBV29-1 and TRBJ2-5, with 7 bases matching TRBD1. Per the germline V gene, CDR1 is SQVTM and CDR2 is ANQGSEA. The CDR3 is 15 residues long. Germline trimming cut 1 base from V and 5 bases from J; bases unmatched to any gene: 10. CDR3 sequence reads: CSVEVSAGGHETQYF. DNA for the CDR3: TGCAGCGTTGAAGTCTCGGCAGGGGGACACGAGACCCAGTACTTC. Using reference TRBV29-1 and TRBJ2-5 for the parts outside the CDR3, the full variable domain is SAVISQKPSRDICQRGTSLTIQCQVDSQVTMMFWYRQQPGQSLTLIATANQGSEATYESGFVIDKFPISRPNLTFSTLTVSNMSPEDSSIYLCSVEVSAGGHETQYFGPGTRLLVL.

V and J are TRBV20-1 and TRBJ1-3; tentatively, D is TRBD1 (5 bases). The CDR3 has 14 residues. V shed 5 bases and J shed 0 bases, with 11 bases lying between them. Germline CDR1 is DFQATT and CDR2 is SNEGSKA (reference sequence). The CDR3 bases are TGCAGTGCTCTGACAGCGAGCTCTGGAAACACCATATATTTT. Translating it yields CSALTASSGNTIYF.

The rearrangement joins TRBV15 to TRBJ1-3, with 12 bases aligning to TRBD1. CDR3 length: 18 amino acids. Germline V lookup: CDR1 LNHNV, CDR2 YYDKDF (reference sequence). J was trimmed by 6 bases and V by 0 bases; bases with no gene match: 9. The CDR3 DNA follows: TGTGCCACCAGCAGAGAGGGACCGGGACAGGGGGCGAAAAACACCATATATTTT. Protein: CATSREGPGQGAKNTIYF. Combining the CDR3 with reference TRBV15 and TRBJ1-3 gives the whole variable domain DAMVIQNPRYQVTQFGKPVTLSCSQTLNHNVMYWYQQKSSQAPKLLFHYYDKDFNNEADTPDNFQSRRPNTSFCFLDIRSPGLGDTAMYLCATSREGPGQGAKNTIYFGEGSWLTVV.

The V gene is TRBV12-3 or TRBV12-4, the J gene TRBJ2-3; TRBD2 is a possible D gene (7 bases). This CDR3 is 15 amino acids long. V shed 6 bases and J shed 5 bases, with 18 bases lying between them. In DNA, the CDR3 is TGTGCCAGCAGCCAGAGGGGGGGCGTGATAGATACGCAGTATTTT. Translated, it gives CASSQRGGVIDTQYF.

The sample holds a few counts of this clonotype. The chain combines TRBV12-3 or TRBV12-4 with TRBJ1-1; no firm D call. The V end lost 3 bases, the J end lost 5 bases, and 10 bases lay between the germline ends. The CDR3 spans 13 residues. The CDR3 DNA is TGTGCCAGCAGTTTCTTTTCGGGTACTGAAGCTTTCTTT. Translation: CASSFFSGTEAFF.

This chain uses TRBV5-1 with TRBJ2-1, with 11 bases lining up with TRBD1. V dropped 4 bases and J dropped 5; count of bases not matched to a gene: 5. There are 15 residues in the CDR3. The V gene's germline CDR1 is SGHRS and CDR2 YFSETQ. The CDR3 region has the DNA TGCGCCAGCAGCGGCGGACAGGGGGCGGACAATGAGCAGTTCTTC. As protein: CASSGGQGADNEQFF.

This clonotype was recorded a few times. The V and J genes are TRBV5-1 and TRBJ1-5, with 7 positions matching TRBD1. The V segment lost 4 bases and the J segment 6 bases; nucleotides outside the gene matches: 10. Per germline, CDR1 SGHRS and CDR2 YFSETQ. CDR3 length: 15 residues. This CDR3 reads CASSGTGAAGQPQHF. The CDR3 DNA follows: TGCGCCAGCAGCGGAACAGGGGCCGCGGGTCAGCCCCAGCATTTT.

V gene TRBV6-5 combines with J gene TRBJ1-2; weak D call: TRBD1 (6 bases). CDR1 is MNHEY, CDR2 SVGAGI, per germline. Trimming pared 4 bases from V and 4 bases from J, leaving 10 bases between. The length of the CDR3 is 13 residues. This chain's CDR3 is CASSSTGPYGYTF. The CDR3 DNA reads as TGTGCCAGCAGTTCCACAGGGCCCTATGGCTACACCTTC.

The chain employs TRBV4-2 and TRBJ2-5; 7 bases map to TRBD2. The V gene end was trimmed by 1 base and the J gene end by 1 base; junction bases not matched to a gene: 9. Looked up from germline, CDR1 is LGHNA and CDR2 is YNFKEQ. The CDR3 totals 17 residues. CDR3 in amino acids: CASSQGGLPGGQETQYF. In DNA, the CDR3 is TGTGCCAGCAGCCAAGGGGGACTACCCGGGGGCCAAGAGACCCAGTACTTC.

This clonotype came up a few times. This chain uses TRBV2 with TRBJ2-4; TRBD2 agrees at 8 bases. The CDR3 has 16 residues. Germline V gene sequence: CDR1 SNHLY, CDR2 FYNNEI. V was pared by 3 bases and J by 2 bases, with 6 bases of the junction left unmatched. The CDR3 DNA follows: TGTGCCAGCAGTGAGAGACTAGCGAACACCAAAAACATTCAGTACTTC. This translates into CASSERLANTKNIQYF.

This clonotype was found a few times. The chain carries TRBV9 and TRBJ1-5, with TRBD1 as a possible D gene (6 bases). V was cut by 0 bases and J by 2 bases, with 9 bases left in between. Germline V gene data show CDR1 as SGDLS and CDR2 as YYNGEE. This CDR3 is 15 amino acids long. The CDR3 DNA follows: TGTGCCAGCAGCGTAGGGACAGCCCGCAATCAGCCCCAGCATTTT. It encodes CASSVGTARNQPQHF.